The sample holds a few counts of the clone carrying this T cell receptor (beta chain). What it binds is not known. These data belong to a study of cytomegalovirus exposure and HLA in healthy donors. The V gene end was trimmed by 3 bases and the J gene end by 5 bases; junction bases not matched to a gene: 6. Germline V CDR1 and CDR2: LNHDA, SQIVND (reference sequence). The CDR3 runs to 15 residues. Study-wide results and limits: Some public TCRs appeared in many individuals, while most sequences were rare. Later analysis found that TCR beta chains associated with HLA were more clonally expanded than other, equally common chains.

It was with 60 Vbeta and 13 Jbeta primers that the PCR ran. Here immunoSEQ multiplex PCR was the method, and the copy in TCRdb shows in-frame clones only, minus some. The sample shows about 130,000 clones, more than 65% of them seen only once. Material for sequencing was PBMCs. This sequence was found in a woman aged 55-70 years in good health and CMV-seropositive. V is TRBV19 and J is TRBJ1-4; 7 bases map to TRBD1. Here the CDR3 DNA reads TGTGCCAGTAGTATGTATGGCAGGGGGAATGAAAAACTGTTTTTT. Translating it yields CASSMYGRGNEKLFF.